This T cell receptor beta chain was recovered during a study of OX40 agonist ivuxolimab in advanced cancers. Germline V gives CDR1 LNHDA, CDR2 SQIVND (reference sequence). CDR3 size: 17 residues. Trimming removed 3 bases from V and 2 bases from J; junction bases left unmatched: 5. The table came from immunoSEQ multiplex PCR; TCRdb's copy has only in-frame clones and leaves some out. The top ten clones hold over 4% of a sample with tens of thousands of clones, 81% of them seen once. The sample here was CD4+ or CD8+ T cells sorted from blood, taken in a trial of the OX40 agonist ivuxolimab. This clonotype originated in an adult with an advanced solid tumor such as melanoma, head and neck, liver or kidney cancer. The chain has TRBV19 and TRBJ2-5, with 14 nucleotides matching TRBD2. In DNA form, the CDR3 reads TGTGCCAGTAGTATTATGGGACTAGCGGGAGAGCAAGAGACCCAGTACTTC. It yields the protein CASSIMGLAGEQETQYF. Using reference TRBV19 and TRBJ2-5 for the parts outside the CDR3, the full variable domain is DGGITQSPKYLFRKEGQNVTLSCEQNLNHDAMYWYRQDPGQGLRLIYYSQIVNDFQKGDIAEGYSVSREKKESFPLTVTSAQKNPTAFYLCASSIMGLAGEQETQYFGPGTRLLVL.